What follows are 9 T cell receptor beta chains derived from one specimen sequenced in a study of blood T cell repertoires in COVID-19 (dated by TCRdb to about 2020). To prepare the library, the immunoSEQ multiplex PCR assay was applied. This is the immuneACCESS table as TCRdb keeps it, with only in-frame sequences that have V and J called. A part of the clones is gone; compared with another copy, unresolved V genes explain less than half, and the rest is unexplained. The sample includes 45,000 to 65,000 clones, with more than 70% observed a single time. Together, the top ten hold roughly a fifth of the sample. Specimen: peripheral blood. The receptors were gathered from a human donor in a cohort sampled during active COVID-19.

The gene calls are TRBV4-3 and TRBJ2-7, with D possibly being TRBD2 (6 bases). Trimming removed 0 bases at V and 2 bases at J, with 8 bases between. Germline V gene data show CDR1 as LGHNA and CDR2 as YSLEER. The CDR3 length is 14 residues. CDR3 sequence: CASSQEPSAYEQYF. CDR3 in DNA: TGCGCCAGCAGCCAAGAACCTAGCGCCTACGAGCAGTACTTC.

The chain joins TRBV18 to TRBJ2-7; TRBD1 agrees at 7 bases. CDR3 length equals 16 residues. In germline, CDR1 is KGHSH, CDR2 LQKENI. The J segment lost 0 bases and the V segment lost 2 bases, leaving 7 bases of the junction unmatched. CDR3 loop: CASSPVQGLLSYEQYF. CDR3 coding DNA: TGTGCCAGCTCACCAGTACAGGGGCTGCTCTCCTACGAGCAGTACTTC.

The chain combines TRBV5-1 with TRBJ2-7; 8 nucleotides agree with TRBD2. V shed 3 bases and J 3 bases; nucleotides not matched to a gene: 5. CDR3 length equals 14 residues. CDR1 SGHRS and CDR2 YFSETQ come from the germline V gene. The CDR3 reads CASSSGGPLYEQYF. In nucleotides, the CDR3 is TGCGCCAGCAGCTCGGGGGGGCCTCTCTACGAGCAGTACTTC.

The chain carries TRBV7-9 and TRBJ1-2, with D perhaps matching TRBD1 (6 bases). The CDR3 contains 14 residues. CDR1 and CDR2 from the germline V gene are SEHNR and FQNEAQ (reference sequence). V lost 6 bases to trimming and J lost 8 bases, with 19 bases between them. The chain's CDR3 is CASRLTGTKVGYTF. The CDR3 nucleotides read TGTGCCAGCAGACTTACCGGGACAAAGGTGGGCTACACCTTC.

V usage is TRBV2 and J usage is TRBJ2-3; possibly TRBD1 for D (5 bases). Germline CDR1 SNHLY, CDR2 FYNNEI. The CDR3 loop spans 13 amino acids. Trimming took off 6 bases at V and 3 bases at J, with 10 bases between the two ends. CDR3: CASRTDGTDTQYF. For the CDR3, the DNA is TGTGCCAGCAGGACAGACGGGACAGATACGCAGTATTTT.

The chain combines TRBV9 with TRBJ2-6; D possibly corresponds to TRBD2 (5 bases). The CDR3 runs 15 residues. Trimming removed 4 bases from V and 2 bases from J, with 10 bases in between. CDR1 is SGDLS and CDR2 is YYNGEE in the germline V gene. The CDR3 loop is CASSTPRAGANVLTF. The CDR3 coding sequence is TGTGCCAGCAGCACCCCGAGGGCTGGGGCCAACGTCCTGACTTTC. Looking up the rest from reference TRBV9 and TRBJ2-6 gives the full variable domain: DSGVTQTPKHLITATGQRVTLRCSPRSGDLSVYWYQQSLDQGLQFLIQYYNGEERAKGNILERFSAQQFPDLHSELNLSSLELGDSALYFCASSTPRAGANVLTFGAGSRLTVL.

The chain recombines TRBV14 with TRBJ1-2; D possibly corresponds to TRBD1 (6 bases). Germline assignment: CDR1 SGHDN and CDR2 FVKESK. V was trimmed by 4 bases and J by 8 bases, leaving 14 bases between them. The CDR3 covers 13 residues. CDR3 sequence reads: CASSPAGVGGYTF. CDR3 in DNA: TGTGCCAGCAGCCCTGCAGGGGTCGGCGGCTACACCTTC.

This clone was counted once. The chain is built from TRBV6-5 and TRBJ1-2; TRBD1 might be the D (5 bases). CDR1 and CDR2 (germline): MNHEY, SVGAGI. The CDR3 runs 12 residues. The V end lost 6 bases, the J end lost 4 bases, and 9 bases lay between the germline ends. CDR3 amino acids: CASSLGGYGYTF. DNA of the CDR3: TGTGCCAGCAGCTTGGGGGGCTATGGCTACACCTTC.

The table lists this clone with a few counts. The V gene is TRBV7-9, the J gene TRBJ2-2; TRBD1 agrees at 7 bases. This CDR3 region has 16 residues. The germline CDR1 and CDR2 sequences are SEHNR and FQNEAQ (reference sequence). V gave up 4 bases and J gave up 5 bases; unmatched junction bases: 10. In DNA form, the CDR3 reads TGTGCCAGCAGCTCTAGACAGGGATCAAGGACCGGGGAGCTGTTTTTT. Its protein is CASSSRQGSRTGELFF. Using reference TRBV7-9 and TRBJ2-2 for the parts outside the CDR3, the full variable domain is DTGVSQNPRHKITKRGQNVTFRCDPISEHNRLYWYRQTLGQGPEFLTYFQNEAQLEKSRLLSDRFSAERPKGSFSTLEIQRTEQGDSAMYLCASSSRQGSRTGELFFGEGSRLTVL.